The TCR beta chain under discussion was sequenced for a study of cytomegalovirus exposure and HLA in healthy donors. CDR1 is MDHEN and CDR2 is SYDVKM in the germline V gene. V was shortened by 8 bases and J by 10 bases, with 18 bases between the two germline ends. CDR3 length: 14 amino acids. Broader study findings: A highly shared variant cluster was judged a likely technical artifact.

With respect to this clone: Its specificity is not known.

The PCR contained 60 Vbeta and 13 Jbeta primers. TCRdb's copy holds only in-frame clones and misses some; the assay was immunoSEQ multiplex PCR. The data contain about 180,000 clones, around 78% of them seen just once; the ten biggest clones take up approximately 13%. The chain couples TRBV28 to TRBJ1-6; D gene uncertain. The sequencing input was PBMCs. The TCR comes from a woman aged 50 to 60 in good health and CMV-seropositive. The CDR3 here is CASGSARRPSPLHF. CDR3 nucleotide sequence: TGTGCCAGCGGATCGGCCCGGCGGCCCTCACCCCTCCACTTT.